One TCR beta chain is described in this entry. Its antigen is as yet unknown. This entry comes from a study of graft-versus-host responses after intestinal transplantation. CDR3 length: 12 residues. After removal of 4 bases from V and 4 bases from J, the junction contained 0 bases not matched to a gene. Per the germline V gene, CDR1 is MNHEY and CDR2 is SMNVEV (reference sequence). Libraries were prepared by immunoSEQ multiplex PCR; TCRdb keeps only in-frame clonotypes and omits some of them. Among fewer than 95,000 clones listed, just under 95% were seen once. The sample was unstimulated CD8+ T cells sorted from spleen or lymph node cells, taken before transplant. This sequence joins TRBV27 and TRBJ1-1, with TRBD1 matching over 7 bases. The source of this sequence is a human donor who was the organ donor for an intestinal transplant. The CDR3 DNA reads TGTGCCAGCAGTTCAGGGGGCACTGAAGCTTTCTTT. This translates into CASSSGGTEAFF.